This record concerns one T cell receptor (beta chain) sequence. The data were obtained in a study of blood T cell repertoires in COVID-19. Original handling: Amplification with reference gene primers provided the estimates of nucleated cell counts. Profiling relied on immunoSEQ multiplex PCR, and the TCRdb table lists in-frame clones only, not all of them. V and J calls plus clone size are reproduced from that table; the DNA served to infer D and trimming. The sample contains some 390,000 clones, more than 85% of which appear only once. Germline V gene sequence: CDR1 SGHRS, CDR2 YFSETQ. The CDR3 covers 14 residues. V dropped 4 bases and J dropped 6; count of bases not matched to a gene: 8.

V is TRBV5-1 and J is TRBJ2-3; 7 bases line up with TRBD2. Material for sequencing was peripheral blood. The clonotype originates from a human donor in a cohort sampled during active COVID-19. The CDR3: CASSRGTKGDTQYF. The CDR3 DNA sequence: TGCGCCAGCAGCCGCGGGACTAAAGGGGATACGCAGTATTTT.